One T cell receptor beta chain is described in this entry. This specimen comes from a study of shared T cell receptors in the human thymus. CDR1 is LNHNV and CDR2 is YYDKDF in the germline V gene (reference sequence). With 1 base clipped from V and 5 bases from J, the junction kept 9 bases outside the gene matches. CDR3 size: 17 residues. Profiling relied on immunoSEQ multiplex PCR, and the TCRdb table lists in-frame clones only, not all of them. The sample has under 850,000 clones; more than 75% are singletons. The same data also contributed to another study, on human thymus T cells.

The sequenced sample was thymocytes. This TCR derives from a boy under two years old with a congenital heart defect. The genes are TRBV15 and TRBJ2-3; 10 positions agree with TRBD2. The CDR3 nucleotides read TGTGCCACCAGCAGAGGCCCTAGCGGGAGTTCTAGAGATACGCAGTATTTT. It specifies CATSRGPSGSSRDTQYF.